This T cell receptor beta chain was captured by sequencing in a study of blood T cell repertoires in COVID-19. Study background: COVID-19 samples, acute and convalescent, were from the United States, Italy and Spain. In each case, the material was cDNA or gDNA derived from T cells, B-cell-depleted T cells, or PBMCs.

This clone came up once. Profiling relied on immunoSEQ multiplex PCR, and the TCRdb table lists in-frame clones only, not all of them. The profile covers about 160,000 clones, with around nine tenths appearing a single time and less than 8.5% taken by the ten largest. V shed 5 bases and J shed 7 bases, with 11 bases lying between them. Germline loops: CDR1 LNHDA, CDR2 SQIVND (reference sequence). This CDR3 has 12 amino acids. Sequencing used PBMCs or T cells enriched from blood (not recorded which). The sequence was collected from a woman aged 45-65 years who had recovered from COVID-19. The J gene is TRBJ1-2, the V gene TRBV19; D unclear. The CDR3 loop is CASSVGDSGYTF. As DNA, the CDR3 is TGTGCCAGTAGTGTAGGCGACTCTGGCTACACCTTC.